Listed below are T cell receptor beta chains from one sample, sequenced in a study of response to subunit inactivated influenza vaccine. One entry per CDR3 protein results from TCRdb running MiXCR on the RT-PCR reads. The data contain hundreds of thousands of distinct CDR3 sequences, around 18% of them seen just once; the ten biggest clones take up 11%. The starting material was PBMCs from blood, obtained 4 to 6 days after vaccination. These TCRs come from a man in his fifties or sixties who received an inactivated influenza vaccine. Both conserved end residues are part of each CDR3. A D gene is named only where the DNA matches it firmly. Clone size is shown for a subset of rows, as once, few, many or a class of expanded clone.

V	D	size	J	CDR3	DNA
TRBV30	-	few	TRBJ2-7	CAWSGDTEQYF	TGTGCCTGGAGTGGGGACACAGAGCAGTACTTC
TRBV3-1	TRBD2	few	TRBJ2-1	CASSPTRLAGHYNEQFF	TGTGCCAGCAGCCCCACCCGCTTAGCGGGCCATTACAATGAGCAGTTCTTC
TRBV5-1	TRBD2	few	TRBJ2-7	CASSLDRSGAPYEQYF	TGCGCCAGCAGCTTGGACCGAAGCGGGGCACCTTACGAGCAGTACTTC
TRBV7-9	-	-	TRBJ1-6	CASSLSGTGTSPLHF	TGTGCCAGCAGCTTATCCGGGACGGGGACTTCACCCCTCCACTTT
TRBV6-2/TRBV6-3	-	many	TRBJ1-5	CASSPGLGNQPQHF	TGTGCCAGCAGTCCCGGGTTGGGCAATCAGCCCCAGCATTTT
TRBV7-6	TRBD2	few	TRBJ2-3	CASSPGLAGAGTDTQYF	TGTGCCAGCAGCCCCGGACTAGCGGGGGCCGGCACAGATACGCAGTATTTT
TRBV12-3/TRBV12-4	-	-	TRBJ1-1	CASSSGTLIEAFF	TGTGCCAGCAGTTCGGGGACATTAATTGAAGCTTTCTTT
TRBV28	-	few	TRBJ2-1	CASSFEGVYEQFF	TGTGCCAGCAGTTTCGAGGGAGTGTATGAGCAGTTCTTC
TRBV4-1	TRBD1	few	TRBJ2-7	CASSPSTTGLYEQYF	TGCGCCAGCAGCCCGTCCACGACAGGGCTCTACGAGCAGTACTTC
TRBV4-2	TRBD2	few	TRBJ2-1	CASSQARELAEQFF	TGTGCCAGCAGCCAAGCGCGGGAGCTGGCAGAGCAGTTCTTC
TRBV29-1	-	few	TRBJ1-2	CSVVTPGDYGYTF	TGCAGCGTAGTGACTCCAGGGGACTATGGCTACACCTTC
TRBV6-1	-	-	TRBJ1-1	CASSEARDGRSTVF	TGTGCCAGCAGTGAAGCTCGGGACGGACGTTCTACGGTCTTT
TRBV9	TRBD2	many	TRBJ2-5	CASSVGLGGLAGLPPRETQYF	TGTGCCAGCAGCGTAGGTCTAGGGGGACTAGCGGGACTCCCCCCCCGGGAGACCCAGTACTTC
TRBV13	TRBD2	once	TRBJ2-7	CASSAGTSGKGEQYF	TGTGCCAGCAGCGCCGGGACTAGCGGGAAAGGCGAGCAGTACTTC
TRBV4-2	-	few	TRBJ1-1	CASSIRTVQMNTEAFF	TGTGCCAGCAGCATCAGGACAGTGCAAATGAACACTGAAGCTTTCTTT
TRBV5-1	TRBD1	-	TRBJ2-5	CASSLTGEKETQYF	TGCGCCAGCAGCTTGACAGGGGAAAAAGAGACCCAGTACTTC
TRBV28	-	-	TRBJ2-3	CASSAGTYVTDTQYF	TGTGCCAGCAGCGCCGGGACATATGTCACAGATACGCAGTATTTT
TRBV20-1	-	few	TRBJ2-3	CSATGPVPTDTQYF	TGCAGTGCTACGGGTCCAGTTCCCACAGATACGCAGTATTTT
TRBV15	TRBD1	few	TRBJ2-1	CATSRSGQGGNEQFF	TGTGCCACCAGCAGATCGGGACAGGGCGGCAATGAGCAGTTCTTC
TRBV10-3	TRBD2	-	TRBJ2-5	CAISAGGVETQYF	TGTGCCATCAGTGCGGGAGGGGTGGAGACCCAGTACTTC